A selection of T cell receptor beta chains follows, all from one sample in a study of T cells in Graves' hyperthyroidism and ophthalmopathy. One entry per CDR3 protein, called by TCRdb with MiXCR from the multiplex PCR reads. Here the sample spans around 280,000 distinct CDR3 sequences, 13% being singletons. The sequencing sample was made of blood. These receptors came from a woman aged 30 to 39 with Graves' hyperthyroidism that later progressed to Graves' ophthalmopathy. The CDR3 runs from the conserved cysteine through the conserved F or W. A D gene is named only where the DNA matches it firmly. Only some rows state a clone size, as once, few, many or a class for expanded clones.

j_call: TRBJ2-7; v_call: TRBV6-1; clone_size: few; d_call: -; cdr3_aa: CASSPRTAFPHEQYF; cdr3_nt: TGTGCCAGCAGTCCCCGGACAGCCTTCCCCCACGAGCAGTACTTC
j_call: TRBJ2-1; v_call: TRBV10-2; clone_size: -; d_call: -; cdr3_aa: CASSESGGIYNEQFF; cdr3_nt: TGCGCCAGCAGTGAGTCAGGAGGAATCTACAATGAGCAGTTCTTC
j_call: TRBJ2-4; v_call: TRBV7-3; clone_size: many; d_call: -; cdr3_aa: CASSLSTGAKNIQYF; cdr3_nt: TGTGCCAGCAGCCTCTCAACGGGGGCCAAAAACATTCAGTACTTC
j_call: TRBJ2-7; v_call: TRBV20-1; clone_size: many; d_call: -; cdr3_aa: CSATNAGNYYEQYF; cdr3_nt: TGCAGTGCTACCAACGCGGGAAACTACTACGAGCAGTACTTC
j_call: TRBJ1-2; v_call: TRBV27; clone_size: -; d_call: -; cdr3_aa: CASSGDLLGYTF; cdr3_nt: TGTGCCAGCAGTGGGGACCTTTTGGGCTACACCTTC
j_call: TRBJ2-1; v_call: TRBV20-1; clone_size: many; d_call: TRBD2; cdr3_aa: CSVLGGSNEQFF; cdr3_nt: TGCAGTGTGCTCGGCGGGAGCAATGAGCAGTTCTTC
j_call: TRBJ2-3; v_call: TRBV29-1; clone_size: many; d_call: TRBD2; cdr3_aa: CSVSREGRGTDTQYF; cdr3_nt: TGCAGCGTGTCCCGGGAGGGCCGCGGCACAGATACGCAGTATTTT
j_call: TRBJ2-1; v_call: TRBV28; clone_size: many; d_call: TRBD2; cdr3_aa: CASTPGGWREGIYEQFF; cdr3_nt: TGTGCCAGCACCCCGGGGGGATGGCGGGAGGGTATCTATGAGCAGTTCTTC
j_call: TRBJ2-1; v_call: TRBV5-1; clone_size: many; d_call: -; cdr3_aa: CASSWELGLTSNEQFF; cdr3_nt: TGCGCCAGCAGCTGGGAACTAGGATTAACCTCCAATGAGCAGTTCTTC
j_call: TRBJ2-2; v_call: TRBV19; clone_size: -; d_call: TRBD1; cdr3_aa: CASSPWDSANTGELFF; cdr3_nt: TGTGCCAGTAGTCCGTGGGACAGCGCGAACACCGGGGAGCTGTTTTTT
j_call: TRBJ2-1; v_call: TRBV7-2; clone_size: many; d_call: -; cdr3_aa: CASSPPSGEQFF; cdr3_nt: TGTGCCAGCAGTCCCCCGTCCGGTGAGCAGTTCTTC
j_call: TRBJ1-4; v_call: TRBV28; clone_size: many; d_call: TRBD1; cdr3_aa: CASRDFGQGARLEKLFF; cdr3_nt: TGTGCCAGCCGGGACTTCGGACAGGGGGCTCGGCTTGAAAAACTGTTTTTT
j_call: TRBJ2-7; v_call: TRBV28; clone_size: many; d_call: -; cdr3_aa: CASSYDVTYEQYF; cdr3_nt: TGTGCCAGCAGTTATGACGTAACCTACGAGCAGTACTTC
j_call: TRBJ2-4; v_call: TRBV6-2/TRBV6-3; clone_size: many; d_call: -; cdr3_aa: CASSYSLAKNIQYF; cdr3_nt: TGTGCCAGCAGTTACTCTCTAGCCAAAAACATTCAGTACTTC
j_call: TRBJ2-3; v_call: TRBV5-5; clone_size: -; d_call: -; cdr3_aa: CASSPSPVTDTQYF; cdr3_nt: TGTGCCAGCAGCCCGTCTCCCGTTACAGATACGCAGTATTTT
j_call: TRBJ2-1; v_call: TRBV18; clone_size: many; d_call: -; cdr3_aa: CASSPQGGWGQFF; cdr3_nt: TGTGCCAGCTCACCACAGGGGGGCTGGGGGCAGTTCTTC
j_call: TRBJ1-1; v_call: TRBV12-3/TRBV12-4; clone_size: once; d_call: TRBD1; cdr3_aa: CASREIQGARSTEAFF; cdr3_nt: TGTGCCAGCAGAGAGATACAGGGGGCAAGGAGTACTGAAGCTTTCTTT